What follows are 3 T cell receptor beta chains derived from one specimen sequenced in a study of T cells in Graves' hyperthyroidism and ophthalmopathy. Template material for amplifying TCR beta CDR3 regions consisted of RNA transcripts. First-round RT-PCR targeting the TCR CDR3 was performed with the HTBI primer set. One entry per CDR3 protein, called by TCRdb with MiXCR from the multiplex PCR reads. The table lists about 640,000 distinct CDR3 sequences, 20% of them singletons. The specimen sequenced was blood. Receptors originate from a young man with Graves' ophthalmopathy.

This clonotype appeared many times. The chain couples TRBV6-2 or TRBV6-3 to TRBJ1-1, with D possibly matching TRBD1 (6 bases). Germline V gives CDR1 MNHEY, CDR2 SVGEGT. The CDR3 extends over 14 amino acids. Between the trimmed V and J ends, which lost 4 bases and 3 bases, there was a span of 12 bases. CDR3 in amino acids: CASSFGGLDTEAFF. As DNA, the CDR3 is TGTGCCAGCAGTTTTGGGGGGCTGGACACTGAAGCTTTCTTT.

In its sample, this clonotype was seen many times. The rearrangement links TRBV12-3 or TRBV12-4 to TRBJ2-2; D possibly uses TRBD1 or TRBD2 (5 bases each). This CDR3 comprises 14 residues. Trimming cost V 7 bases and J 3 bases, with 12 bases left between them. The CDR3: CASTYGTDTGELFF. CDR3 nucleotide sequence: TGTGCCAGCACTTACGGGACCGACACCGGGGAGCTGTTTTTT.

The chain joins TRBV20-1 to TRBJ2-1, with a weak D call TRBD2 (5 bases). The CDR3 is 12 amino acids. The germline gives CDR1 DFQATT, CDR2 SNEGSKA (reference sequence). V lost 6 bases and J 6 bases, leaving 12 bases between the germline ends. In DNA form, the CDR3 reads TGCAGTGCCAGAACTAGACCCAATGAGCAGTTCTTC. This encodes CSARTRPNEQFF.